This TCR beta chain was captured in a study of human T cells and chemical hapten exposure. This clonotype was detected only a few times. Its antigen is not identified. This CDR3 has 14 residues. V lost 0 bases, J lost 4 bases, and 9 bases lay in between. Germline CDR1 and CDR2: DFQATT and SNEGSKA (reference sequence). Attachment of unique molecular identifiers to individual cDNA molecules was performed in the library. TCRdb itself ran the RACE reads through MiXCR, one entry per CDR3 protein. The table includes some 39,000 distinct CDR3 sequences, 9% to 9.5% detected once. Study-level points and caveats: TCRs above 1 in 1000 frequency did not change with DPC sensitization.

Time point of the sample: patch test 3, about 24 weeks after DPC sensitization. The treatment was: therapeutic diphenylcyclopropenone sensitization with weekly scalp DPC. Unfractionated whole blood was the source from which total RNA was extracted. The source of this sequence is a man aged 45-65 years with alopecia areata. Some clones in this sample may be carry-over from other donors' samples. J is TRBJ2-2 and V is TRBV20-1; D perhaps matches TRBD1 (6 bases). The sample was whole blood, taken in connection with sensitization to the hapten diphenylcyclopropenone (DPC). The CDR3 sequence: CSARENRVTGELFF. As DNA, the CDR3 is TGCAGTGCTAGAGAAAACAGGGTCACCGGGGAGCTGTTTTTT.